Listed below are T cell receptor beta chains from one sample, sequenced in a study of cytomegalovirus exposure and HLA in healthy donors. Clones were sequenced by immunoSEQ multiplex PCR, and TCRdb holds only the in-frame ones, with some missing. This sample carries some 130,000 clones, roughly 70% of them seen once, and the ten largest clones take 7%. The sample was PBMCs. The receptors derive from a man aged 30 to 45 in good health and CMV-seronegative. CDR3s include the opening cysteine and the closing phenylalanine or tryptophan. The order of the fields is D gene, clone size, J gene, V gene, CDR3 DNA, CDR3 protein. D genes are given only for firm matches. For some rows the clone size is stated as once, few or many, or as a class when expanded; others skip it.

>NA|NA|TRBJ1-3|TRBV9
TGTGCCAGCAGCGTAGGAGGTGTCGGAAACACCATATATTTT
CASSVGGVGNTIYF
>NA|NA|TRBJ2-6|TRBV7-9
TGTGCCAGCAGCCACCGGGGCTCTGGGGCCAACGTCCTGACTTTC
CASSHRGSGANVLTF
>NA|NA|TRBJ1-2|TRBV11-2
TGTGCCAGCAGCTTAGCTGGACTCGACCTTACTGGCTACACCTTC
CASSLAGLDLTGYTF
>NA|NA|TRBJ1-1|TRBV6-4
TGTGCCAGCAGTGACTCCAGGGGCACTGAAGCTTTCTTT
CASSDSRGTEAFF
>TRBD1|NA|TRBJ2-7|TRBV6-1
TGTGCCAGCAGTGCGGGACAGGGCCTTTGGGAGTACTTC
CASSAGQGLWEYF
>TRBD1|NA|TRBJ1-3|TRBV29-1
TGCAGCGTTGAACAGGGGGCTGGAAACACCATATATTTT
CSVEQGAGNTIYF
>NA|NA|TRBJ1-1|TRBV10-3
TGTGCCATCAGTGGGTCCCCCACCGGCACTGAAGCTTTCTTT
CAISGSPTGTEAFF
>NA|NA|TRBJ2-5|TRBV25-1
TGTGCCAGCAGTGAATGGGGAGAAAGCAGGGAGACCCAGTACTTC
CASSEWGESRETQYF
>NA|NA|TRBJ2-7|TRBV9
TGTGCCAGCAGCGTAGGCCTAGCAGCCTACGAGCAGTACTTC
CASSVGLAAYEQYF
>TRBD1|NA|TRBJ1-5|TRBV19
TGTGCCAGTAGCCCGGGACAGGGGTTTCAGCCCCAGCATTTT
CASSPGQGFQPQHF
>NA|NA|TRBJ1-4|TRBV30
TGTGCCTGGAGTAGGGGGGGTTTCGAAAATGAAAAACTGTTTTTT
CAWSRGGFENEKLFF
>NA|NA|TRBJ2-1|TRBV19
TGTGCCAGTAGTATGGGCAACTCCTACAATGAGCAGTTCTTC
CASSMGNSYNEQFF
>TRBD2|once|TRBJ2-7|TRBV2
TGTGCCAGCGGGGGGGACTCCTACGAGCAGTACTTC
CASGGDSYEQYF
>TRBD1|once|TRBJ2-7|TRBV19
TGTGCCAGTAGTCCCGGGACAGGCGGTGAGCAGTACTTC
CASSPGTGGEQYF
>NA|NA|TRBJ2-6|TRBV10-3
TGTGCCATCAGGGGAGACTCTGGGGCCAACGTCCTGACTTTC
CAIRGDSGANVLTF
>NA|once|TRBJ1-1|TRBV11-2
TGTGCCAGCAGCTTAGTTAATTACGGGGAAGCTTTCTTT
CASSLVNYGEAFF
>NA|NA|TRBJ1-2|TRBV28
TGTGCCAGCAGTTTAAGGGGGGGCTACACCTTC
CASSLRGGYTF
>NA|NA|TRBJ2-5|TRBV6-5
TGTGCCAGCTCCCGGGAGCGACAAGAGACCCAGTACTTC
CASSRERQETQYF
>NA|few|TRBJ2-1|TRBV5-1
TGCGCCAGCAGCTCGACTAGTTACAATGAGCAGTTCTTC
CASSSTSYNEQFF
>NA|NA|TRBJ2-1|TRBV6-5
TGTGCCAGCAGTTATGGGGACACTGGGGATGAGCAGTTCTTC
CASSYGDTGDEQFF
>TRBD2|NA|TRBJ2-3|TRBV6-4
TGTGCCAGCAGTGAGGGGACTAGCGGGGGGTCTGAATCGGATACGCAGTATTTT
CASSEGTSGGSESDTQYF
>NA|NA|TRBJ1-1|TRBV30
TGTGCCTGGAGTGGAGCCGATCGAGCTTTCTTT
CAWSGADRAFF
>NA|NA|TRBJ1-1|TRBV6-5
TGTGCCAGCCAAGAGGGGGGGGCAGGAAACACTGAAGCTTTCTTT
CASQEGGAGNTEAFF
>TRBD2|few|TRBJ2-1|TRBV29-1
TGCAGCGTTGAAGGACTAGCGGGGCGGAATGAGCAGTTCTTC
CSVEGLAGRNEQFF
>NA|few|TRBJ1-2|TRBV5-4
TGTGCCAGCAGCTGGGGGGACCGGCGGGATGGCTACACCTTC
CASSWGDRRDGYTF
>TRBD2|NA|TRBJ2-7|TRBV4-2
TGTGCCAGCAGCCAGGAGACTAGCGGGAGTGTTCACGAGCAGTACTTC
CASSQETSGSVHEQYF
>TRBD2|NA|TRBJ2-1|TRBV7-9
TGTGCCAGCAGCTCCGGGACTAGCCTCAATGAGCAGTTCTTC
CASSSGTSLNEQFF
>TRBD2|NA|TRBJ2-2|TRBV28
TGTGCCAGCAGTAGACTAGCGGGAGAGGTCGGGGAGCTGTTTTTT
CASSRLAGEVGELFF
>TRBD2|NA|TRBJ2-1|TRBV6-1
TGTGCCAGCAGTGATCTAGCGGGGGGGCGAGGTGAGCAGTTCTTC
CASSDLAGGRGEQFF
>TRBD2|NA|TRBJ2-1|TRBV28
TGTGCCAGCACCTTACGGCTAGCGGGAGGGAATGAGCAGTTCTTC
CASTLRLAGGNEQFF
>NA|NA|TRBJ2-7|TRBV5-1
TGCGCCAGCAGCCCCTTGGAGGCTAGCGTTCCCTACGAGCAGTACTTC
CASSPLEASVPYEQYF
>NA|NA|TRBJ1-5|TRBV6-1
TGTGCCAGCAGTGAAGAGGACATTAGCAATCAGCCCCAGCATTTT
CASSEEDISNQPQHF
>NA|NA|TRBJ2-5|TRBV5-1
TGCGCCAGCAGCTTGGGCGGGCCTCGAGAGACCCAGTACTTC
CASSLGGPRETQYF
>TRBD1|NA|TRBJ1-5|TRBV5-6
TGTGCCAGCAGCATGGGGACAGTTCAGCCCCAGCATTTT
CASSMGTVQPQHF